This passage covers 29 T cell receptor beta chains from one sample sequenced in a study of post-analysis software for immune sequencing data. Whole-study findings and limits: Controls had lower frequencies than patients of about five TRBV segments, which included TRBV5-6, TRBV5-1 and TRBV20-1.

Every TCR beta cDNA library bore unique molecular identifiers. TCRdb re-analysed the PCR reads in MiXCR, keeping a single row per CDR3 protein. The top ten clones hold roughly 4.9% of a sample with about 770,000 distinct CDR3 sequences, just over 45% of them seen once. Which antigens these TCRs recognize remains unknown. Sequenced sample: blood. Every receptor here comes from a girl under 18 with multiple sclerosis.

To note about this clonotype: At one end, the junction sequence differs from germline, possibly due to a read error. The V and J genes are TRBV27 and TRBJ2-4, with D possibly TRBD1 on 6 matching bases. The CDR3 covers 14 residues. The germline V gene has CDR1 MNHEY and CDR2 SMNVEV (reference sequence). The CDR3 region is CASSLTGRGNIQYF. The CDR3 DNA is TGCGCCAGCAGTTTGACAGGTCGAGGAAACATTCAGTACTTC.

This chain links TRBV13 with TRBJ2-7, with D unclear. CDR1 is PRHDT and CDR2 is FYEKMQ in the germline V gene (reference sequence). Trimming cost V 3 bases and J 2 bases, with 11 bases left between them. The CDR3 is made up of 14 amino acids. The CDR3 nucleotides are TGTGCCAGCAGCTTGTCGGGTAATGCCTACGAGCAGTACTTC. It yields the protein CASSLSGNAYEQYF. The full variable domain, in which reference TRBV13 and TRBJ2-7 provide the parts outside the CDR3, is AAGVIQSPRHLIKEKRETATLKCYPIPRHDTVYWYQQGPGQDPQFLISFYEKMQSDKGSIPDRFSAQQFSDYHSELNMSSLELGDSALYFCASSLSGNAYEQYFGPGTRLTVT.

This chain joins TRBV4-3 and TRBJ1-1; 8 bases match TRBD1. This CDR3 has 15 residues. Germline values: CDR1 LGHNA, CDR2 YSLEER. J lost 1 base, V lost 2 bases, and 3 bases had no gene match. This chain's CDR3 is CASSQSTGANTEAFF. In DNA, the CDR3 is TGCGCCAGCAGCCAATCGACAGGGGCGAACACTGAAGCTTTCTTT.

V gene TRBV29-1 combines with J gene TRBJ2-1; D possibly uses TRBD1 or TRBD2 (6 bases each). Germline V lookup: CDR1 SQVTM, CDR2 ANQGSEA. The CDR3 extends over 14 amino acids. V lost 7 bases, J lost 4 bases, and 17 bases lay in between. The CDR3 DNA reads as TGCAGCGCGGGGGCATGGACCAGTTACAATGAGCAGTTCTTC. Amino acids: CSAGAWTSYNEQFF.

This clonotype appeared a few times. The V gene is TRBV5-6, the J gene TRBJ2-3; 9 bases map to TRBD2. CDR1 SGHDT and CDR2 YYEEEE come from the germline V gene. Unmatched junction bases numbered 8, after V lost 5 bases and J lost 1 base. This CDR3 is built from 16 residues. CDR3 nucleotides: TGTGCCAGCAGACCCGGGGGACTAGCAGGCACAGATACGCAGTATTTT. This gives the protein CASRPGGLAGTDTQYF.

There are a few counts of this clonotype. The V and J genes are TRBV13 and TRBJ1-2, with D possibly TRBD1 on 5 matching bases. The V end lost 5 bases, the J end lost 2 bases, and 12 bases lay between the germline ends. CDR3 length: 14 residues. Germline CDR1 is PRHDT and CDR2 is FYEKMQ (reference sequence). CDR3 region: CASSLERGNYGYTF. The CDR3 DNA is TGTGCCAGCAGCCTCGAACGGGGGAACTATGGCTACACCTTC.

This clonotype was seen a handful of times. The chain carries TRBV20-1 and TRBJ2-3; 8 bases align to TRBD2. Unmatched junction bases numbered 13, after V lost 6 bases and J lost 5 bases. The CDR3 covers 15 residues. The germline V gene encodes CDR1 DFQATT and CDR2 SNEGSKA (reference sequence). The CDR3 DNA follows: TGCAGTGCAGTCGGGACTAGATCTAGGAAAGATACGCAGTATTTT. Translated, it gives CSAVGTRSRKDTQYF.

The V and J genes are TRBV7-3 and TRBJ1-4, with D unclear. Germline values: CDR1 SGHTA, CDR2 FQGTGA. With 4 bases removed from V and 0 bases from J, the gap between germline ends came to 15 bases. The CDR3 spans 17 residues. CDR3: CASSWASEGATNEKLFF. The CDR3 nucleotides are TGTGCCAGCAGCTGGGCGTCGGAGGGCGCAACTAATGAAAAACTGTTTTTT.

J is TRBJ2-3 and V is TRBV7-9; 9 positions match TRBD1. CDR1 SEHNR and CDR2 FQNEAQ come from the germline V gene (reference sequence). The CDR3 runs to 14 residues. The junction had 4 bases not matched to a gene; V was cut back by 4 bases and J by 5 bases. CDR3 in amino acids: CASSWTGEGDTQYF. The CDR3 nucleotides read TGTGCCAGCAGCTGGACAGGGGAAGGAGATACGCAGTATTTT.

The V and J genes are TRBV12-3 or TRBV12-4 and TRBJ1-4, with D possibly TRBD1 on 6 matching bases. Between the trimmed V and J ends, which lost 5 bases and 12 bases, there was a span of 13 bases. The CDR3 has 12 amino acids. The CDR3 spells CASSPTGLELFF. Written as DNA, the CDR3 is TGTGCCAGCAGTCCAACAGGGTTAGAACTGTTTTTT.

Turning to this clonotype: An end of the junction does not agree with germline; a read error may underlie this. The CDR3 nucleotides are TGTGCTAGCAGCCCCGGACTGGGTCTGGGGGGGACCCAGTACTTC. Amino acids: CASSPGLGLGGTQYF. This chain connects TRBV7-7 to TRBJ2-5, with a possible D match to TRBD2 (6 bases). This CDR3 is built from 15 residues. Per germline, CDR1 SSHAT and CDR2 FNYEAQ (reference sequence).

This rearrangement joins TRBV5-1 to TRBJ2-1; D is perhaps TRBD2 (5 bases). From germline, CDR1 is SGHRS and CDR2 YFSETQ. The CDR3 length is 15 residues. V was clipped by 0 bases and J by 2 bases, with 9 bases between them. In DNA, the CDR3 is TGCGCCAGCAGCTTGGGGGGAGCGGCCTACAATGAGCAGTTCTTC. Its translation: CASSLGGAAYNEQFF.

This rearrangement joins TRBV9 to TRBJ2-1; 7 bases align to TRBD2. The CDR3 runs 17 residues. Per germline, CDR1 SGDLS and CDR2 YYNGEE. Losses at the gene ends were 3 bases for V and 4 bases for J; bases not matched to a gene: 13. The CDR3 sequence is CASSDGIAGLGYNEQFF. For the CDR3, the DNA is TGTGCCAGCAGCGATGGAATAGCGGGTCTAGGTTACAATGAGCAGTTCTTC.

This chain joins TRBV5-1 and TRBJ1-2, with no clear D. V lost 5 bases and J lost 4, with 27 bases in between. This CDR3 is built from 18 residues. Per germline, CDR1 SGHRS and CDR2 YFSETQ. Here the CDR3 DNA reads TGCGCCAGCAGTCCGCTGACCCCGGCCTGGCAACCTACCTATGGCTACACCTTC. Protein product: CASSPLTPAWQPTYGYTF. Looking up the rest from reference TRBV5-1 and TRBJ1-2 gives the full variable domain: KAGVTQTPRYLIKTRGQQVTLSCSPISGHRSVSWYQQTPGQGLQFLFEYFSETQRNKGNFPGRFSGRQFSNSRSEMNVSTLELGDSALYLCASSPLTPAWQPTYGYTFGSGTRLTVV.

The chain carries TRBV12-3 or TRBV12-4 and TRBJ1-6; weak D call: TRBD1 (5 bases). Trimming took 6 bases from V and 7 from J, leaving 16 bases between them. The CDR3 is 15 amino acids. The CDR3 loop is CASRDWGTGNSPLHF. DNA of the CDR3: TGTGCCAGCAGAGATTGGGGGACTGGGAATTCACCCCTCCACTTT.

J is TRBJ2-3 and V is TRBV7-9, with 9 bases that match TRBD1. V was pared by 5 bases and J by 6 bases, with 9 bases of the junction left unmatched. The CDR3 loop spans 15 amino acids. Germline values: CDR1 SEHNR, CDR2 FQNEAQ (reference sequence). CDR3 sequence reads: CASSTWGTGTDTQYF. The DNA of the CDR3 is TGTGCCAGCAGCACATGGGGGACAGGGACGGATACGCAGTATTTT.

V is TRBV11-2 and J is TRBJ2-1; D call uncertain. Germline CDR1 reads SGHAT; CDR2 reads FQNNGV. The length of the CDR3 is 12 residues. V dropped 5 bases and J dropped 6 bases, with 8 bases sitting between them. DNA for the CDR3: TGTGCCAGCAGCCCTGACCTCAATGAGCAGTTCTTC. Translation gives CASSPDLNEQFF.

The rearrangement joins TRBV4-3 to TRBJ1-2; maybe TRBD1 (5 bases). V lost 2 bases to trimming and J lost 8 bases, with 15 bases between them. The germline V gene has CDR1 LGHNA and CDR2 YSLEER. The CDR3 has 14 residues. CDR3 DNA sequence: TGCGCCAGCAGCCAATCTTCCCCCAGGGACGGCTACACCTTC. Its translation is CASSQSSPRDGYTF.

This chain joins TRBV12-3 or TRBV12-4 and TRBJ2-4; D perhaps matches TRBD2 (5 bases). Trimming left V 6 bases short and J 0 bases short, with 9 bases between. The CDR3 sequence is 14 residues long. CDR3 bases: TGTGCCAGCAGCGGGGAGTTAGCCAAAAACATTCAGTACTTC. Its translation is CASSGELAKNIQYF.

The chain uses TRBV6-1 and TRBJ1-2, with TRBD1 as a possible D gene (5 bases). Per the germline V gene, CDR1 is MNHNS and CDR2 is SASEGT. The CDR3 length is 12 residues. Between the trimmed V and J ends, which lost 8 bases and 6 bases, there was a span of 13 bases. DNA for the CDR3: TGTGCCAGCCACTCCCCCAGGGATGGCTACACCTTC. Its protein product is CASHSPRDGYTF.

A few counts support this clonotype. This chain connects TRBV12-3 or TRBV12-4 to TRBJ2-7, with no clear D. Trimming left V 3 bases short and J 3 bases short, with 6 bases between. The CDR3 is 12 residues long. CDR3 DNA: TGTGCCAGCAGTTTTCAGGTCTACGAGCAGTACTTC. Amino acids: CASSFQVYEQYF.

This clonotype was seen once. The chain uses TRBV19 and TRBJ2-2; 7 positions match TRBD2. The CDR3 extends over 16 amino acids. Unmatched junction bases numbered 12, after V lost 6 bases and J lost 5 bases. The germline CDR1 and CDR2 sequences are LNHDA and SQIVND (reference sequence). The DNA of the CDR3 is TGTGCCAGTAGCCCCTCAGGGCAGGGAGGGACCGGGGAGCTGTTTTTT. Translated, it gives CASSPSGQGGTGELFF.

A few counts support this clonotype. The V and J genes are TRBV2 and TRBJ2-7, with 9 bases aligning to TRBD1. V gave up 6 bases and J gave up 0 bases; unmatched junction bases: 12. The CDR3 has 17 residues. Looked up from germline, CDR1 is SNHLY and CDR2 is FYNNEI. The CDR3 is CASSSPGQGSSSYEQYF. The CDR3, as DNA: TGTGCCAGCAGCTCGCCGGGACAGGGATCGAGCTCCTACGAGCAGTACTTC.

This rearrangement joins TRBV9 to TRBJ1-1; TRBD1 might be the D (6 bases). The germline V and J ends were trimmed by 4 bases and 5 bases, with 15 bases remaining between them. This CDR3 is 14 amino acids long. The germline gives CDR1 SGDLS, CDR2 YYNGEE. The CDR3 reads CASSPGGRRTEAFF. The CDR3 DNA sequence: TGTGCCAGCAGCCCCGGGGGGCGCAGGACTGAAGCTTTCTTT.

CDR3 loop: CASGLSTGGGYTF. CDR3 nucleotide sequence: TGTGCTAGTGGTTTGTCAACGGGAGGTGGCTACACCTTC. The chain has TRBV12-5 and TRBJ1-2; no definite D call. There are 13 residues in the CDR3. CDR1 is LGHNT and CDR2 is FRNRAP in the germline V gene. Trimming pared 2 bases from V and 7 bases from J, leaving 11 bases between. The variable domain in full, with the rest retrieved from reference TRBV12-5 and TRBJ1-2, is DARVTQTPRHKVTEMGQEVTMRCQPILGHNTVFWYRQTMMQGLELLAYFRNRAPLDDSGMPKDRFSAEMPDATLATLKIQPSEPRDSAVYFCASGLSTGGGYTFGSGTRLTVV.

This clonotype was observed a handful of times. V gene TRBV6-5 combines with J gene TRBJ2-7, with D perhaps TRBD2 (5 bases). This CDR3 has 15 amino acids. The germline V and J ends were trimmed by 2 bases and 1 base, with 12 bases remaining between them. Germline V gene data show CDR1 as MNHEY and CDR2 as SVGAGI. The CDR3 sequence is CASSYGPSLSYEQYF. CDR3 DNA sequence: TGTGCCAGCAGTTACGGTCCTAGCCTTTCCTACGAGCAGTACTTC.

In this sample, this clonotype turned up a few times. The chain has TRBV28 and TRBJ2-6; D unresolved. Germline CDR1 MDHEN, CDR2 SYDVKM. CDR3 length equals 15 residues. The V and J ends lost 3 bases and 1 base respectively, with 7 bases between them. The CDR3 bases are TGTGCCAGCAGTTTGTTCCTATCTGGGGCCAACGTCCTGACTTTC. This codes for CASSLFLSGANVLTF. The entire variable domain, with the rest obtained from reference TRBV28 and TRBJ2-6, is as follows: DVKVTQSSRYLVKRTGEKVFLECVQDMDHENMFWYRQDPGLGLRLIYFSYDVKMKEKGDIPEGYSVSREKKERFSLILESASTNQTSMYLCASSLFLSGANVLTFGAGSRLTVL.

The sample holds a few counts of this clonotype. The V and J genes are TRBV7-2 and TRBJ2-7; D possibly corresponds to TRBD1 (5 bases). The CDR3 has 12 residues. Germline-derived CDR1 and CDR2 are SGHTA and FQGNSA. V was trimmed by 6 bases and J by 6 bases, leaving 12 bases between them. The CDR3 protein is CASSRRDGEQYF. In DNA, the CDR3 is TGTGCCAGCAGTCGCAGGGATGGCGAGCAGTACTTC.

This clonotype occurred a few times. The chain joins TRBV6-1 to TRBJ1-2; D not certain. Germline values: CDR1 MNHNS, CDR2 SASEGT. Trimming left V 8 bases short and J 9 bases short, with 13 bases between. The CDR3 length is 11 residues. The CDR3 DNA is TGTGCCAGCCTTGAAGGGAGGCGCTACACCTTC. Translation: CASLEGRRYTF.